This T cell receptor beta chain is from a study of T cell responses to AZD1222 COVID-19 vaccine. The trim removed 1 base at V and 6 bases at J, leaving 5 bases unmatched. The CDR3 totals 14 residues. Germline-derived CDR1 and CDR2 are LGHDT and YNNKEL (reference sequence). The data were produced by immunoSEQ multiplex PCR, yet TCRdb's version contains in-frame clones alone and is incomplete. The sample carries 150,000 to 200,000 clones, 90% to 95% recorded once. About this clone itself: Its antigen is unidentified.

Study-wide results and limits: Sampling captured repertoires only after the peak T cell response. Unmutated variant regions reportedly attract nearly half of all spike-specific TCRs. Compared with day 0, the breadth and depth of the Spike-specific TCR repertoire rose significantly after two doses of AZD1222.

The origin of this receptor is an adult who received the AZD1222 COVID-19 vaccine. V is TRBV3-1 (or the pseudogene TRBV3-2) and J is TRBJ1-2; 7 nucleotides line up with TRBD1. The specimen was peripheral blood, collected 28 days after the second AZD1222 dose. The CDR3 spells CASSQVVQGNGYTF. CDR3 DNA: TGTGCCAGCAGCCAAGTCGTACAGGGGAATGGCTACACCTTC.